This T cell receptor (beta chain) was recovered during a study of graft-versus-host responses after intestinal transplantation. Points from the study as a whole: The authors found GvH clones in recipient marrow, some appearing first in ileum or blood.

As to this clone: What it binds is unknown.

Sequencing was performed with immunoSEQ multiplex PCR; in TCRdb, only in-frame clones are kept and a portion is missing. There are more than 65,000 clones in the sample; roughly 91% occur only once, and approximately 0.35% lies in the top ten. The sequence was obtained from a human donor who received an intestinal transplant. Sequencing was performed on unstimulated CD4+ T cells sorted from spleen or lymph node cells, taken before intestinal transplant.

CDR3 region: CASSPEEQTYGYTF. The CDR3 region has the DNA TGTGCCAGCTCACCCGAGGAACAAACCTATGGCTACACCTTC. This chain connects TRBV18 to TRBJ1-2; D remains ambiguous. The germline CDR1 and CDR2 sequences are KGHSH and LQKENI. Between the trimmed V and J ends, which lost 3 bases and 4 bases, there was a span of 12 bases. This CDR3 is built from 14 residues.